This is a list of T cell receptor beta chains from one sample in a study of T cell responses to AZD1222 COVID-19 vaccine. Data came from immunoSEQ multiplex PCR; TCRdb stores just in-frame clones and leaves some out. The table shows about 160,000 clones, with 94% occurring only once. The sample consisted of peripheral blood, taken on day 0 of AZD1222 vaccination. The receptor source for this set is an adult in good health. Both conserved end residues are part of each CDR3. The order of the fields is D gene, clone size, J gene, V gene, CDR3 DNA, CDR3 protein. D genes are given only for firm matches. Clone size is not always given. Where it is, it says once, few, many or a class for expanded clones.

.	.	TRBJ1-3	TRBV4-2	TGTGCCAGCAGCCAAGATCCATTAGCTTCTGGAAACACCATATATTTT	CASSQDPLASGNTIYF
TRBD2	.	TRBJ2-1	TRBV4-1	TGCGCCAGCAGCCTGGCGGGGGGGAGCTACAATGAGCAGTTCTTC	CASSLAGGSYNEQFF
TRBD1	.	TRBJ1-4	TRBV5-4	TGTGCCAGCAGCACAGGGACAGGGAGCGAAAAACTGTTTTTT	CASSTGTGSEKLFF
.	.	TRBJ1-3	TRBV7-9	TGTGCCAGCAGCTCATTGGACTTGGCCTATGGAAACACCATATATTTT	CASSSLDLAYGNTIYF
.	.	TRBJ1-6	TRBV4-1	TGCGCCAGCAGCCAAGATGTGACAAGCGATAATTCACCCCTCCACTTT	CASSQDVTSDNSPLHF
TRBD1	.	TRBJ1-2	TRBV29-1	TGCAGCGTCCCCCCGACTCAGGGGGGCAGAGGTAATGGCTACACCTTC	CSVPPTQGGRGNGYTF
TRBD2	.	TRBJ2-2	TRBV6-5	TGTGCCAGCATCGGGAGGCTGAACACCGGGGAGCTGTTTTTT	CASIGRLNTGELFF
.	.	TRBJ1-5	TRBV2	TGTGCCAGCAGTGAAGCGCTAAAGGCGACGCCCCAGCATTTT	CASSEALKATPQHF
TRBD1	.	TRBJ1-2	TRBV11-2	TGTGCCAGCAGCTTAGCATATTTAGGGGGCGCAAACAACTATGGCTACACCTTC	CASSLAYLGGANNYGYTF
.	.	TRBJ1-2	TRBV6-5	TGTGCCAGCAGCTTCCAAGGGGGAGCAGGTGGCTACACCTTC	CASSFQGGAGGYTF
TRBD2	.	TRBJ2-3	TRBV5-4	TGTGCCAGCAGCCCTAGCGGGATCACAGATACGCAGTATTTT	CASSPSGITDTQYF
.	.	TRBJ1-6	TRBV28	TGTGCCAGCAGCAGGGGTGGGGCTAATTCACCCCTCCACTTT	CASSRGGANSPLHF
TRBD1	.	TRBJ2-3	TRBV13	TGTGCCAGCAGCCCCACGGGACAGGTACTCACAGATACGCAGTATTTT	CASSPTGQVLTDTQYF
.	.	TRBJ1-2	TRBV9	TGTGCCAGCAGCGTAGAGGCAGGGTTGTATGGCTACACCTTC	CASSVEAGLYGYTF
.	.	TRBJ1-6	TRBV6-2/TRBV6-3	TGTGCCAGCAGTATCGGTTCACCCCTCCACTTT	CASSIGSPLHF
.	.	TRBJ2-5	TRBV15	TGTGCCACCAGCAGAGTCTACGAGACCCAGTACTTC	CATSRVYETQYF
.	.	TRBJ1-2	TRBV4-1	TGCGCCAGCAGCCAAGGGACAGAGAGAGCCTATGGCTACACCTTC	CASSQGTERAYGYTF
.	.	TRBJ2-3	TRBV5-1	TGCGCCAGCAGCTTGCAGTCGGGGTTTGGCACAGATACGCAGTATTTT	CASSLQSGFGTDTQYF
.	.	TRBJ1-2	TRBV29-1	TGCAGCGTCGTAACAGGCTATGGCTACACCTTC	CSVVTGYGYTF
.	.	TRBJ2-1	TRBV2	TGTGCCAGCAGTGAGGTGGGCCCCGGGACTGAGCAGTTCTTC	CASSEVGPGTEQFF
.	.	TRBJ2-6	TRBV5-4	TGTGCCAGCAGCCGTTTGACAGCCGCCCACTCTGGGGCCAACGTCCTGACTTTC	CASSRLTAAHSGANVLTF
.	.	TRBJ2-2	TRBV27	TGTGCCAGCAGGTCGCAGTCCGGGGAGCTGTTTTTT	CASRSQSGELFF
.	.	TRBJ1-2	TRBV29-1	TGCAGCGTTGTCTCACGAGGCTATGGCTACACCTTC	CSVVSRGYGYTF
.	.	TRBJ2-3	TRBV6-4	TGTGCCAGCAGCGAAGGGGAAACAGATACGCAGTATTTT	CASSEGETDTQYF
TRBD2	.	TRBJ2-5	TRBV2	TGTGCCAGCACGGTGAGCGGGAGTCGACAAGAGACCCAGTACTTC	CASTVSGSRQETQYF
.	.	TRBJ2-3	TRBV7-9	TGTGCCAGCAGCTTAGCGACTAGCACAGATACGCAGTATTTT	CASSLATSTDTQYF
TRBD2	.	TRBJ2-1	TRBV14	TGTGCCAGCAGCCAAGACTTTCCCGGGGGGGCGTCGGTCTATGAGCAGTTCTTC	CASSQDFPGGASVYEQFF
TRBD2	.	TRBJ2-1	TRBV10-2	TGCGCCAGCAGACAAGCGGGGGGCCCCGGGGGGCAGTTCTTC	CASRQAGGPGGQFF
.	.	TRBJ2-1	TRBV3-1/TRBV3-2	TGTGCCAGCAGCCCCGGCTTCGACAACTACAATGAGCAGTTCTTC	CASSPGFDNYNEQFF
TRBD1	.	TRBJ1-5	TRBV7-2	TGTGCCAGCAGCTTTACGGGACAGGGGTACAATCAGCCCCAGCATTTT	CASSFTGQGYNQPQHF
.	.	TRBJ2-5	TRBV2	TGTGCCAGCAGTGAACTCACAGTCCAAGAGACCCAGTACTTC	CASSELTVQETQYF
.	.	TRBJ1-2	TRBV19	TGTGCCAGTATGCAGGGAGGGCACTATGGCTACACCTTC	CASMQGGHYGYTF
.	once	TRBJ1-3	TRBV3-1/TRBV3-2	TGTGCCAGCAGCCAAGTCCCCCTGAGGGGGTTCACCATATATTTT	CASSQVPLRGFTIYF
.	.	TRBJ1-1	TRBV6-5	TGTGCCACCTACATCGAGGGTATGAACACTGAAGCTTTCTTT	CATYIEGMNTEAFF
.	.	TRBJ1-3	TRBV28	TGTGCCAGCTTGGACAGAAACGGAAACACCATATATTTT	CASLDRNGNTIYF
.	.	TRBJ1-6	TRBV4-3	TGCGCCAGCAGCCAACAGGGTACCTCACCCCTCCACTTT	CASSQQGTSPLHF
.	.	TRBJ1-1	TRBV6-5	TGTGCCAGCAGTTACCGCGGGGCTGAAGCTTTCTTT	CASSYRGAEAFF
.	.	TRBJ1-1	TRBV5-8	TGTGCCAGCAGCTTGGGTCGACAGAAACCTTACACTGAAGCTTTCTTT	CASSLGRQKPYTEAFF
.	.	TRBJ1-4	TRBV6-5	TGTGCCAGCAGCCGGGACCGAGGGATGAATAAACTGTTTTTT	CASSRDRGMNKLFF
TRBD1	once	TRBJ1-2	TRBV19	TGTGCCAGTAGTTCACAGGGGTTCGTCGGCGGCTACACCTTC	CASSSQGFVGGYTF
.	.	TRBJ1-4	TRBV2	TGTGCCAGCACCCGGGGAGCGACTAATGAAAAACTGTTTTTT	CASTRGATNEKLFF
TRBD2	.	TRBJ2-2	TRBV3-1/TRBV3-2	TGTGCCAGTAAACCTAGCGGACCACTGATCGGGGAGCTGTTTTTT	CASKPSGPLIGELFF
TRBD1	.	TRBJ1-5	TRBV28	TGTGCCAGCTTTCAACGACAGGGGGCGTCAATGCAGCCCCAGCATTTT	CASFQRQGASMQPQHF
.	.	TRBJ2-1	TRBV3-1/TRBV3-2	TGTGCCAGCGCCGTAGACTCGAGCTCCTACAATGAGCAGTTCTTC	CASAVDSSSYNEQFF
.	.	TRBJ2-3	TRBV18	TGTGCCAGCTCACCCATAACCACAGATACGCAGTATTTT	CASSPITTDTQYF
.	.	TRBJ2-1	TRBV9	TGTGCCAGCAGCGTAGCGGCGGGGGAGCAGTTCTTC	CASSVAAGEQFF
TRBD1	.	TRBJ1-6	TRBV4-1	TGCGCCAGCAGCCAAGGGGACAGGGGTAATTCACCCCTCCACTTT	CASSQGDRGNSPLHF
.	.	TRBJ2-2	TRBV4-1	TGCGCCAGCAGCCAAGGACTAATAGCCGGGGAGCTGTTTTTT	CASSQGLIAGELFF
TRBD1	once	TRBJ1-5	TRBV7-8	TGTGCCAGCAGCTTAGTAGGGGGCACCAATCAGCCCCAGCATTTT	CASSLVGGTNQPQHF
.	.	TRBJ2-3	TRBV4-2	TGTGCCAGCAGCCAAGAGGTGGGTCGGCGGGGGCTCACAGATACGCAGTATTTT	CASSQEVGRRGLTDTQYF
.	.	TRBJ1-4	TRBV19	TGTGCCAGTAGGAGGACTGGCCTTAATGAAAAACTGTTTTTT	CASRRTGLNEKLFF
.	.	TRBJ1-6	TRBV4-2	TGTGCCAGCAGCCAAGTTCCAGCCAGGGGATATTCACCCCTCCACTTT	CASSQVPARGYSPLHF
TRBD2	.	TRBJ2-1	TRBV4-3	TGCGCCAGCAGCCAAGAGCTAATTCCCCCTAGCGGGAGTAAAGATGAGCAGTTCTTC	CASSQELIPPSGSKDEQFF
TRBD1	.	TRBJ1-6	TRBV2	TGTGCCAGCAGTTTACAGGGGATAGGTTCACCCCTCCACTTT	CASSLQGIGSPLHF
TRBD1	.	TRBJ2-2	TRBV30	TGTGCCTGGACTCGTTACAGGGGTGCCGGGGAGCTGTTTTTT	CAWTRYRGAGELFF
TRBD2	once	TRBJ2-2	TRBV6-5	TGTGCCAGCAGGACGATAGCGGGGGCCAGCGGGGAGCTGTTTTTT	CASRTIAGASGELFF
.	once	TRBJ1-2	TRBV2	TGTGCCAGCAGTTTGGATTCAGTAGGTGGCTACACCTTC	CASSLDSVGGYTF